These T cell receptor beta chains were read from a single sample in a study of neoadjuvant anti-PD-1 for oral cavity cancer. Assay used: immunoSEQ multiplex PCR; TCRdb lists only in-frame clones, some missing. The repertoire holds 11,000 to 15,000 clones, with over 65% as singletons. The sequenced sample was PBMCs, obtained after nivolumab (anti-PD-1) treatment. The receptors here all came from a person aged 35 to 85 with oral cavity squamous cell carcinoma. Both conserved end residues are part of each CDR3. Each record gives: D gene, J gene, V gene, CDR3 protein. D genes are given only for firm matches.

D gene: -; J gene: TRBJ2-5; V gene: TRBV28; CDR3 protein: CASRRRGFFQETQYF
D gene: -; J gene: TRBJ2-1; V gene: TRBV5-1; CDR3 protein: CASSGRQDNEQFF
D gene: TRBD2; J gene: TRBJ2-3; V gene: TRBV11-2; CDR3 protein: CASRVAGTHTDTQYF
D gene: -; J gene: TRBJ1-5; V gene: TRBV9; CDR3 protein: CASSVGQNSNQPQHF
D gene: -; J gene: TRBJ1-2; V gene: TRBV19; CDR3 protein: CATDLSPDQGYGYTF
D gene: -; J gene: TRBJ1-4; V gene: TRBV2; CDR3 protein: CASSEWGRFSPNEKLFF
D gene: -; J gene: TRBJ2-7; V gene: TRBV28; CDR3 protein: CASILPGGGEQYF
D gene: TRBD1; J gene: TRBJ1-2; V gene: TRBV4-1; CDR3 protein: CASSQATGEIYGYTF
D gene: TRBD2; J gene: TRBJ2-1; V gene: TRBV5-6; CDR3 protein: CASSLALAGVYNEQFF
D gene: TRBD2; J gene: TRBJ2-1; V gene: TRBV30; CDR3 protein: CAWSVGTSGTNEQFF
D gene: -; J gene: TRBJ2-1; V gene: TRBV29-1; CDR3 protein: CSVEDNPGYNEQFF
D gene: -; J gene: TRBJ2-5; V gene: TRBV1; CDR3 protein: CTSSQVVQGGKTQYF
D gene: TRBD2; J gene: TRBJ2-3; V gene: TRBV5-1; CDR3 protein: CASSARRGQIAGGPTDTQYF
D gene: -; J gene: TRBJ2-5; V gene: TRBV4-1; CDR3 protein: CASSHPGIGQETQYF
D gene: -; J gene: TRBJ1-5; V gene: TRBV2; CDR3 protein: CASSAFSPQNQPQHF
D gene: -; J gene: TRBJ1-1; V gene: TRBV11-2; CDR3 protein: CASSLAGYTEAFF
D gene: -; J gene: TRBJ1-3; V gene: TRBV19; CDR3 protein: CASSISWNLDSGNTIYF
D gene: -; J gene: TRBJ1-4; V gene: TRBV5-4; CDR3 protein: CASSFSGTNEKLFF
D gene: TRBD2; J gene: TRBJ2-1; V gene: TRBV28; CDR3 protein: CASSPTSSGYNEQFF
D gene: TRBD1; J gene: TRBJ1-1; V gene: TRBV19; CDR3 protein: CASSLWGQGDTEAFF
D gene: TRBD2; J gene: TRBJ2-2; V gene: TRBV2; CDR3 protein: CASSVSGAGVAGELFF
D gene: -; J gene: TRBJ1-1; V gene: TRBV30; CDR3 protein: CAWSPSGNTEAFF
D gene: -; J gene: TRBJ1-2; V gene: TRBV6-1; CDR3 protein: CASKPTGTANYGYTF
D gene: -; J gene: TRBJ1-1; V gene: TRBV6-1; CDR3 protein: CASHRWNTEAFF
D gene: -; J gene: TRBJ2-6; V gene: TRBV25-1; CDR3 protein: CASSERQTGANVLTF
D gene: -; J gene: TRBJ1-1; V gene: TRBV5-5; CDR3 protein: CASSPSTVQNTEAFF
D gene: -; J gene: TRBJ1-3; V gene: TRBV19; CDR3 protein: CASSIIAGAGNTIYF
D gene: TRBD1; J gene: TRBJ1-2; V gene: TRBV5-1; CDR3 protein: CASSPDRDSVGYTF
D gene: TRBD2; J gene: TRBJ2-1; V gene: TRBV7-9; CDR3 protein: CASTPSGNNEQFF
D gene: -; J gene: TRBJ1-1; V gene: TRBV2; CDR3 protein: CASSELQGGITEAFF
D gene: -; J gene: TRBJ2-5; V gene: TRBV9; CDR3 protein: CASSVEAWETQYF
D gene: -; J gene: TRBJ1-2; V gene: TRBV5-6; CDR3 protein: CASSSQGVGYTF
D gene: -; J gene: TRBJ1-2; V gene: TRBV6-1; CDR3 protein: CASSEKSPYGYTF
D gene: TRBD1; J gene: TRBJ1-3; V gene: TRBV5-5; CDR3 protein: CASSLAGGTGTGNTIYF
D gene: TRBD1; J gene: TRBJ2-5; V gene: TRBV9; CDR3 protein: CASSVAGRQGQETQYF
D gene: -; J gene: TRBJ2-2; V gene: TRBV5-4; CDR3 protein: CASSFSQRRTGELFF
D gene: -; J gene: TRBJ2-5; V gene: TRBV4-1; CDR3 protein: CASSLAAQETQYF
D gene: -; J gene: TRBJ2-1; V gene: TRBV5-1; CDR3 protein: CASSLDTRNEQFF
D gene: -; J gene: TRBJ2-5; V gene: TRBV20-1; CDR3 protein: CSASLGTQYF
D gene: -; J gene: TRBJ2-3; V gene: TRBV6-1; CDR3 protein: CASSVGPSRTDTQYF
D gene: -; J gene: TRBJ2-7; V gene: TRBV5-1; CDR3 protein: CASSHDRTYEQYF
D gene: -; J gene: TRBJ2-1; V gene: TRBV5-1; CDR3 protein: CASSLPSSSYNEQFF
D gene: TRBD1; J gene: TRBJ1-4; V gene: TRBV4-1; CDR3 protein: CASSQIQGLGEKLFF
D gene: -; J gene: TRBJ1-5; V gene: TRBV11-2; CDR3 protein: CASSQTTQGQPQHF
D gene: TRBD2; J gene: TRBJ2-2; V gene: TRBV30; CDR3 protein: CAWTPGGMVTGELFF
D gene: -; J gene: TRBJ1-5; V gene: TRBV6-1; CDR3 protein: CASNGPGPQHF